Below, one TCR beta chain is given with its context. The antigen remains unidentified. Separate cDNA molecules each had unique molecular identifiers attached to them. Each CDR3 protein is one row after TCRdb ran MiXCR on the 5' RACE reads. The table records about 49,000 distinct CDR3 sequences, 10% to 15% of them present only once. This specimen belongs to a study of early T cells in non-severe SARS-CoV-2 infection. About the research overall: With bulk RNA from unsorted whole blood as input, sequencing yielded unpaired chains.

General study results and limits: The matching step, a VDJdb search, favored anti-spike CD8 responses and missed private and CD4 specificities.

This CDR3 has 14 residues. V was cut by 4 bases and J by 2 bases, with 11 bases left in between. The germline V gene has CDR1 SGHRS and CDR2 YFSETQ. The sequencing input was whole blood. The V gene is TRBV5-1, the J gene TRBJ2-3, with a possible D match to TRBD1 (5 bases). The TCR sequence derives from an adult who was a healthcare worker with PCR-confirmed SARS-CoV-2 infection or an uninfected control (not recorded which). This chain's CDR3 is CASSEQVFTDTQYF. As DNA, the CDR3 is TGCGCCAGCAGCGAACAGGTATTCACAGATACGCAGTATTTT.